What follows is one TCR beta chain and its context. Repertoires were generated with immunoSEQ multiplex PCR, while TCRdb's copy carries only in-frame clones and drops some. In the table there are under 350,000 clones, around 90% of which are singletons. These data are taken from a study of blood T cell repertoires in COVID-19. Germline CDR1 and CDR2: SGHTA and FQGNSA. Trimming at V came to 3 bases and at J to 5 bases, leaving 2 bases not matched to a gene. This CDR3 spans 13 amino acids. The chain carries TRBV7-2 and TRBJ1-1; TRBD1 agrees at 8 bases. The specimen sequenced was peripheral blood. The origin of this receptor is a man between 45 and 60 years old with acute or convalescent COVID-19. CDR3: CASSFRQGTEAFF. CDR3 DNA: TGTGCCAGCAGCTTCAGACAGGGGACTGAAGCTTTCTTT. Together with reference TRBV7-2 and TRBJ1-1, the CDR3 gives the full variable domain: GAGVSQSPSNKVTEKGKDVELRCDPISGHTALYWYRQSLGQGLEFLIYFQGNSAPDKSGLPSDRFSAERTGGSVSTLTIQRTQQEDSAVYLCASSFRQGTEAFFGQGTRLTVV.